This T cell receptor beta chain came from a study of T cell repertoires and HLA-DP antigens. For the study at large: Alloantigens: one with one groove difference and one with roughly ten differences versus self.

Findings of the study overall: Previously undetected clones averaged around 39% and 49% against the two alleles respectively.

The V segment lost 4 bases and the J segment 3 bases; nucleotides outside the gene matches: 5. CDR1 is GTSNPN, CDR2 SVGIG, per germline (reference sequence). This CDR3 has 15 amino acids. Primers targeted 54 TRBV and 13 TRBJ segments. This table comes from immunoSEQ multiplex PCR, and its TCRdb copy is limited to in-frame clones, with some not included. The repertoire includes around 90,000 clones, 86% of them detected once, and around 1.7% sits in the top ten. A note on this clone: The antigen is not known.

The receptor's source is a man between 45 and 60 years old in good health and CMV-seronegative. The sample taken for sequencing was CD4+ T cells from PBMCs. This chain links TRBV30 with TRBJ2-3; 12 bases map to TRBD2. CDR3 loop: CAWTASGRGTDTQYF. CDR3 coding DNA: TGTGCCTGGACTGCTAGCGGGAGGGGGACAGATACGCAGTATTTT.